The source of this TCR beta chain is a study of Ad26.COV2.S vaccination and SARS-CoV-2 variants. Assay used: immunoSEQ multiplex PCR; TCRdb lists only in-frame clones, some missing. The sample holds about 320,000 clones, about 82% seen once. V shed 9 bases and J shed 5 bases, with 11 bases lying between them. Germline V gene lookup returns CDR1 SGHTS and CDR2 YDEGEE. The CDR3 runs to 11 residues. Treatment described: 15 to 20 received Ad26.COV2.S at low or high dose, single or two shots; roughly five received placebo; per-sample allocation not given. Samples came from day 63 after the first vaccine or placebo injection.

The J gene is TRBJ2-5, the V gene TRBV5-8; D is ambiguous. The material was peripheral blood, obtained in a trial of Ad26.COV2.S vaccine versus placebo. The sequence was collected from a person aged 18-65 years who received the Ad26.COV2.S COVID-19 vaccine or a placebo. The CDR3 reads CATKPLETQYF. As DNA, the CDR3 is TGTGCCACCAAGCCCTTGGAGACCCAGTACTTC.